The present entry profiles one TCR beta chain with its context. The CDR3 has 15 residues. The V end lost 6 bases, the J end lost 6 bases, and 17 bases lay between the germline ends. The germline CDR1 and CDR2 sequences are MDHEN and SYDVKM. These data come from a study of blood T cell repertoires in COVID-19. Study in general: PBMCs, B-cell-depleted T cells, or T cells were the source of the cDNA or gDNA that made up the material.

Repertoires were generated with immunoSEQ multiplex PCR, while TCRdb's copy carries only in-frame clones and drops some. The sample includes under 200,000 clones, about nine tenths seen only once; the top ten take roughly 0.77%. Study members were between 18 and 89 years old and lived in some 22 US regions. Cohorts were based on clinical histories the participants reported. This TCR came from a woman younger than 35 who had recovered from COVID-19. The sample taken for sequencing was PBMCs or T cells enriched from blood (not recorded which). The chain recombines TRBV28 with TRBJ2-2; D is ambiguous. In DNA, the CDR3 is TGTGCCAGCAGCCCAATGGGCTATCCCGCCGGGGAGCTGTTTTTT. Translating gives CASSPMGYPAGELFF.